This T cell receptor (beta chain) was sequenced for a study of post-analysis software for immune sequencing data. Study context: The disease courses covered relapsing-remitting, secondary progressive and progressive-relapsing multiple sclerosis. Study observations and caveats: Under the F measure, samples that were prepared in one batch clustered strongly together. Patients used about 5 TRBV segments, including TRBV5-6, TRBV5-1 and TRBV20-1, more often than controls. The study found significantly lower normalized Chao1 diversity in multiple sclerosis patients than in controls.

For this clonotype: Antigen specificity is unknown.

Carried by the TCR beta cDNA libraries were unique molecular identifiers. Each sample of about 0.9 to 10 million input T cells yielded 500,000 or so cDNA molecules, so each molecule approximated one T cell. TCRdb fed the PCR reads into MiXCR, producing one record per CDR3 protein. The sample shows approximately 570,000 distinct CDR3 sequences, about 44% of them seen only once. The CDR3 has 15 amino acids. After removal of 5 bases from V and 3 bases from J, the junction contained 8 bases not matched to a gene. The receptor was derived from a girl between 10 and 17 years old with multiple sclerosis. The chain employs TRBV12-3 or TRBV12-4 and TRBJ2-7; 9 bases fit TRBD1. The material sequenced was blood. CDR3 sequence reads: CASSAGQGYFYEQYF. DNA of the CDR3: TGTGCCAGCAGTGCGGGACAGGGATACTTCTACGAGCAGTACTTC.